This T cell receptor beta chain was recovered during a study of Graves' ophthalmopathy and Graves' hyperthyroidism. The study, taken as a whole, reports: A classifier, a 13-signature model, separated ophthalmopathy from stable hyperthyroidism with about 87% sensitivity and around 83% specificity.

This clonotype has at least ten counts. Its target is unknown. RNA transcripts provided the template for amplifying TCR beta CDR3 regions. An opening RT-PCR round employed HTBI primers and preceded a second-round multiplex PCR. One entry per CDR3 protein results from TCRdb running MiXCR on the multiplex PCR reads. This sample has hundreds of thousands of distinct CDR3 sequences; over 40% occur once, and the top ten carry roughly 3%. Ineligible for inclusion were patients with other autoimmune diseases, uncontrolled infections, pregnancy or lactation. Someone took the PBMCs out of approximately 9.2 ml of fresh peripheral blood. The CDR3 has 12 residues. The V segment lost 3 bases and the J segment 10 bases; nucleotides outside the gene matches: 6. CDR1 SGHDT and CDR2 YYEEEE come from the germline V gene.

The sample comprised peripheral blood. This sequence originates from an adult man with Graves' ophthalmopathy. This sequence joins TRBV5-6 and TRBJ1-1, with 7 bases matching TRBD1. CDR3 protein: CASSYTGAGAFF. The CDR3 DNA follows: TGTGCCAGCAGCTATACAGGGGCTGGAGCTTTCTTT.